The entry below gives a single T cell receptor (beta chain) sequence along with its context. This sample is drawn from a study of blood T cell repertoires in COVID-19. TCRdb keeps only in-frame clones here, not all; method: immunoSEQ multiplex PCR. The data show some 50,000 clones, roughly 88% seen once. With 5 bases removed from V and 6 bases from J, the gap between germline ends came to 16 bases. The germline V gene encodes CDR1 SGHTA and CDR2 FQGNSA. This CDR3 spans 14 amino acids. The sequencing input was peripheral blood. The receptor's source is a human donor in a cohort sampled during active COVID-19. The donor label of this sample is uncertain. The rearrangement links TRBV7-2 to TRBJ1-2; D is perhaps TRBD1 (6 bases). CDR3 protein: CASSPGGTGNGYTF. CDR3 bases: TGTGCCAGCAGCCCTGGCGGTACAGGGAATGGCTACACCTTC.